This TCR beta chain is drawn from a study of somatic mutations in cytotoxic T cells in rheumatoid arthritis (dated by TCRdb to 2016 to 2017). In the study overall: Patient peripheral blood (about 29 ml EDTA) was drawn right after diagnosis and before any treatment started. A total of 65 to 70 rheumatoid arthritis patients and 20 or so healthy controls underwent TCRB deep sequencing. To characterize clonality, the study used TCRB deep sequencing while asking whether somatic mutations are carried by expanded CD8+ T-cell clones in newly diagnosed, untreated rheumatoid arthritis. Patient and control groups had essentially identical median ages. Some V beta antibody-stained T-cell populations were flow-sorted on a FACSAria II or Sony SH800 at nearly 100% purity, and sorted V beta1+ cells also underwent TCRB sequencing. On the study overall, not on this receptor specifically: The finding that TRBV07 was slightly underrepresented in patients was left unadjusted for multiple comparisons. Healthy controls showed no age-related increase in CD8+ clonality, whereas patients did (Spearman r ≈ 0.49). There was no significant difference in CD8+ T-cell clonality between rheumatoid arthritis patients and age-matched healthy controls. It was unknown which antigens the expanded CD8+ clones targeted, and their absence from virus-specific databases did not exclude viral specificity. In about an eighth of the roughly 65 patients, more than 20% of CD8+ cells belonged to the largest CD8+ clone, while several identical CD8+ TCRB sequences were shared between blood and synovial fluid.

The immunoSEQ assay was applied to genomic DNA for TCRB CDR3 sequencing. The authors processed their data as follows. Published virus-specific TCRB sequences were compared with patient CD8+ clones larger than 1%, and only a few matches were found. The analyses included only productive TCRB rearrangements. A clone was defined by a unique TCRB CDR3 sequence, and clonality was computed as a productive clonality index based on Shannon entropy. To calculate repertoire overlap between two samples, the template counts of each clone were considered relative to each sample's total templates. V-gene usage measured by flow cytometry correlated with TCRB sequencing V-gene usage, with a Spearman r of less than 0.65. As stored in TCRdb, this immuneACCESS dataset retains in-frame rearrangements with V and J assigned. A fraction of the clones does not appear; measured against another copy, unresolved V genes explain less than half of the discrepancy, and the remainder lacks a known reason. V and J calls and clone size are copied from that table; D and trimming were computed from the DNA. The sample table holds some 7,000 clones, of which 74% were seen once. More than 15% of the sample belongs to the ten largest clones.

Positive magnetic bead selection on an AutoMACS was used to isolate CD4+ and CD8+ cells, with flow cytometry used to check purity. A TCR V beta antibody panel was used in flow cytometry to screen first for clonal expansions, which were then characterized by TCRB deep sequencing of sorted CD8+ fractions. Peripheral blood mononuclear cells were obtained using density gradient separation with Ficoll-Paque PLUS. DNA was extracted from CD4-enriched, CD8-enriched or PBMC samples with Nucleospin Tissue or Tissue XS kits and quantified with a Qubit 2.0 fluorometer. CDR1 and CDR2 (WNHNN, SYGVQD) derive from the germline V gene (reference sequence). The CDR3 sequence holds 13 residues, the cysteine and phenylalanine included. Of the read, only the CDR3 DNA is kept; its 39 bases are in frame from base 1. The trim is 2 bases for V and 5 bases for J, with a gap of 9 bases between the germline ends. For this clone: What this receptor recognizes is not known. No base qualities exist here, and no much larger clone lies one base off it.

The V and J segments used are TRBV10-1 and TRBJ2-5; matching of 6 bases hints at TRBD1 as the D gene. The specimen sequenced was CD8+ T cells sorted from blood. The sequence came from an adult with rheumatoid arthritis. CDR3 region: CASSETGQETQYF. The base sequence is TGCGCCAGCAGTGAGACAGGGCAGGAGACCCAGTACTTC.